This record looks at one T cell receptor beta chain sequence and its context. The CDR3 has 13 residues. Trimming pared 0 bases from V and 6 bases from J, leaving 6 bases between. Looked up from germline, CDR1 is KGHSH and CDR2 is LQKENI. These data are taken from a study of blood T cell repertoires in COVID-19. Study at large: Specimens from acute and convalescent COVID-19 originated in the United States, Italy and Spain. PBMCs, B-cell-depleted T cells, or T cells provided the cDNA or gDNA that made up the material.

How the authors handled the data: Nucleated cell counts were estimated from reference gene primer amplification. TCRdb's table, derived via immunoSEQ multiplex PCR, lists solely in-frame clones and lacks some. The D gene and trimming were derived from the DNA, and the V and J assignments and clone size from that table. The sample lists 89,000 or so clones; roughly 83% were seen once. The sequence came from a man in his forties or fifties with active COVID-19. The J gene is TRBJ2-1, the V gene TRBV18; no reliable D call. Material: peripheral blood. CDR3 nucleotide sequence: TGTGCCAGCTCACCACCGGGCAGCAATGAGCAGTTCTTC. Its translation: CASSPPGSNEQFF.